This T cell receptor (beta chain) was captured in a study of cytomegalovirus exposure and HLA in healthy donors. Study as a whole: Inside one of the first data releases sat about 91 million unique TCRs taken from HLA-typed donors. Study conclusions and caveats: A reported reduction in N-insertions relative to the 666-donor mean was seen in an Asian-associated ancestry cluster in a later analysis.

A multiplex PCR was run with 60 Vbeta primers and 13 Jbeta primers. Profiling relied on immunoSEQ multiplex PCR, and the TCRdb table lists in-frame clones only, not all of them. Of roughly 120,000 clones in the sample, around 69% were seen once. CDR3 size: 14 residues. CDR1 is SGHRS, CDR2 YFSETQ, per germline. Between the trimmed V and J ends, which lost 4 bases and 3 bases, there was a span of 11 bases. Worth noting for this clone: What it binds is unknown.

The rearrangement links TRBV5-1 to TRBJ1-3, with D tentatively TRBD1 (5 bases). Sequencing used PBMCs. The receptor was derived from a man over 45 in good health and CMV-seropositive. The CDR3 loop reads CASSLQGLGNTIYF. CDR3 sequence (DNA): TGCGCCAGCAGCCTTCAGGGTCTTGGAAACACCATATATTTT.